These T cell receptor beta chains were read from a single sample in a study. TCRdb recomputed calls from the 5' RACE reads with MiXCR, one row per CDR3 protein. Of approximately 41,000 distinct CDR3 sequences listed, 29% are singletons. The specimen was memory CD4+ T cells sorted from a lymph node. The receptors stem from a female donor with breast cancer. Both conserved end residues are part of each CDR3. D genes are given only for firm matches. Only part of the rows carry a size: once, few, many, or a class if the clone is expanded.

clone_size j_call v_call d_call cdr3_aa cdr3_nt
few TRBJ2-3 TRBV5-1 TRBD1 CASSPDRGLDTQYF TGCGCCAGCAGCCCCGACAGGGGTTTGGATACGCAGTATTTT
few TRBJ2-7 TRBV4-2 - CASSQESTGTEQYF TGTGCCAGCAGCCAAGAATCTACGGGCACAGAGCAGTACTTC
few TRBJ2-1 TRBV5-1 TRBD2 CASSLVASGYHEQFF TGCGCCAGCAGCTTGGTGGCTAGCGGGTACCATGAGCAGTTCTTC
few TRBJ2-1 TRBV9 - CASSSALNYNEQFF TGTGCCAGCAGCTCGGCACTGAATTACAATGAGCAGTTCTTC
once TRBJ2-7 TRBV10-2 TRBD2 CASLPGWASGSYEQYF TGCGCCAGCCTCCCGGGTTGGGCTAGCGGGAGCTACGAGCAGTACTTC
- TRBJ2-3 TRBV7-2 TRBD2 CASSRDYLSTDTQYF TGTGCCAGCAGCCGGGACTACCTAAGCACAGATACGCAGTATTTT
few TRBJ2-3 TRBV6-5 TRBD2 CASSYAGGLGDTQYF TGTGCCAGCAGTTACGCGGGGGGACTGGGAGATACGCAGTATTTT
few TRBJ2-5 TRBV24-1 - CATSDGAGGQQTQYF TGTGCCACCAGTGATGGGGCAGGGGGGCAGCAGACCCAGTACTTC
few TRBJ2-2 TRBV9 - CASSNTGIGELFF TGTGCCAGCAGCAATACAGGGATCGGGGAGCTGTTTTTT
- TRBJ2-1 TRBV9 - CASSVKGGGPYNEQFF TGTGCCAGCAGCGTAAAAGGGGGAGGACCCTACAATGAGCAGTTCTTC
- TRBJ2-7 TRBV5-4 - CASSLASTGREQYF TGTGCCAGCAGCTTGGCCTCAACAGGGCGGGAGCAGTACTTC
medium-sized TRBJ1-5 TRBV4-1 - CASSQVGQPQHF TGCGCCAGCAGCCAGGTGGGGCAGCCCCAGCATTTT
- TRBJ2-1 TRBV28 - CASSLFDDNEQFF TGTGCCAGCAGTTTATTCGACGACAATGAGCAGTTCTTC
medium-sized TRBJ2-3 TRBV20-1 - CSARDPNTDTQYF TGCAGTGCTAGAGATCCTAACACAGATACGCAGTATTTT
few TRBJ1-2 TRBV28 - CASSFSTANYGYTF TGTGCCAGCAGTTTTTCGACAGCTAACTATGGCTACACCTTC
medium-sized TRBJ1-2 TRBV5-1 - CASSSRDSVYGYTF TGCGCCAGCAGCTCGCGGGACTCCGTCTATGGCTACACCTTC
- TRBJ2-2 TRBV20-1 - CSEKSVTGELFF TGCAGTGAGAAGTCGGTCACCGGGGAGCTGTTTTTT
- TRBJ1-5 TRBV6-2/TRBV6-3 - CASSYTGRYSNQPQHF TGTGCCAGCAGTTACACGGGACGGTATAGCAATCAGCCCCAGCATTTT
- TRBJ1-5 TRBV27 TRBD1 CASRKIDRGYQPQHF TGTGCCAGCAGAAAAATAGACAGGGGTTATCAGCCCCAGCATTTT
- TRBJ1-5 TRBV5-1 TRBD1 CASSSTGGNQPQHF TGCGCCAGCAGCTCAACAGGGGGTAATCAGCCCCAGCATTTT
few TRBJ1-6 TRBV7-6 TRBD1 CASSLDSGQGDSPLHF TGTGCCAGCAGCTTAGATTCCGGCCAGGGGGATTCACCCCTCCACTTT
few TRBJ1-5 TRBV28 - CASSPRWDNQPQHF TGTGCCAGCAGCCCTCGTTGGGACAATCAGCCCCAGCATTTT
- TRBJ1-5 TRBV6-5 - CASSLEVTGPQHF TGTGCCAGCAGTTTGGAAGTGACAGGGCCCCAGCATTTT
- TRBJ1-3 TRBV4-3 TRBD1 CASSQSQTGNTIYF TGCGCCAGCAGCCAATCCCAGACAGGGAACACCATATATTTT
few TRBJ2-7 TRBV6-1 - CASSERDKSYEQYF TGTGCCAGCAGTGAACGGGACAAGTCCTACGAGCAGTACTTC
- TRBJ1-2 TRBV20-1 - CSARGTTSGTNFGYTF TGCAGTGCTAGAGGCACCACTTCCGGGACCAACTTTGGCTACACCTTC
- TRBJ2-1 TRBV6-2/TRBV6-3 - CASSYGSDEQFF TGTGCCAGCAGTTACGGCTCGGATGAGCAGTTCTTC
- TRBJ2-7 TRBV7-9 - CASSPWGVGDEQYF TGTGCCAGCAGCCCGTGGGGAGTTGGGGACGAGCAGTACTTC
- TRBJ2-2 TRBV28 TRBD2 CASSLASGHTGELFF TGTGCCAGCAGTTTGGCTAGCGGACACACCGGGGAGCTGTTTTTT
- TRBJ2-3 TRBV5-1 - CASSRSGTESTDSQYF TGCGCCAGCAGCCGATCAGGGACGGAGAGCACAGATTCGCAGTATTTT
- TRBJ2-7 TRBV11-2 - CASSLPGGNEQYF TGTGCCAGCAGCTTACCAGGTGGTAACGAGCAGTACTTC
few TRBJ1-1 TRBV18 - CASSPRAGQGTEAFF TGTGCCAGCTCACCTCGGGCAGGGCAGGGCACTGAAGCTTTCTTT
many TRBJ2-5 TRBV29-1 TRBD2 CSVRGGLYQETQYF TGCAGCGTTCGGGGGGGCCTGTACCAAGAGACCCAGTACTTC
- TRBJ2-7 TRBV3-1 - CASSRVSQPYEQYF TGTGCCAGCAGCCGGGTTTCACAGCCCTACGAGCAGTACTTC
few TRBJ1-2 TRBV15 - CATPEGGYTF TGTGCCACCCCCGAGGGGGGCTACACCTTC
few TRBJ2-2 TRBV9 - CASSVQALGGGELFF TGTGCCAGCAGCGTACAAGCACTAGGGGGCGGGGAGCTGTTTTTT
- TRBJ1-1 TRBV6-6 TRBD1 CASSGRGQGDTEAFF TGTGCCAGCTCAGGCCGAGGACAGGGAGACACTGAAGCTTTCTTT
- TRBJ1-5 TRBV10-3 - CAISERDRDQPQHF TGTGCCATCAGTGAGAGGGACCGCGATCAGCCCCAGCATTTT
few TRBJ2-1 TRBV20-1 TRBD2 CSARALLAGLISSYNEQFF TGCAGTGCTAGAGCTTTACTAGCGGGGTTAATTAGCTCCTACAATGAGCAGTTCTTC
few TRBJ2-3 TRBV27 TRBD2 CASSLSAGGAHTQYF TGTGCCAGCAGTTTATCGGCCGGGGGGGCACATACGCAGTATTTT
- TRBJ2-5 TRBV7-3 - CASSQYVSPVETQYF TGTGCCAGCAGCCAATACGTCTCACCCGTCGAGACCCAGTACTTC
- TRBJ2-3 TRBV5-1 - CASEAGHTDTQYF TGCGCCAGCGAGGCGGGGCACACAGATACGCAGTATTTT
few TRBJ2-3 TRBV5-1 TRBD1 CASSVDRVADTQYF TGCGCCAGCAGCGTCGACAGGGTTGCAGATACGCAGTATTTT
few TRBJ2-7 TRBV4-1 TRBD2 CASSQVLASAYEQYF TGTGCCAGCAGCCAGGTACTAGCGTCCGCCTACGAGCAGTACTTC
- TRBJ1-5 TRBV4-1 - CASSQAGLPSNQPQHF TGCGCCAGCAGCCAAGCGGGGTTACCTAGCAATCAGCCCCAGCATTTT
many TRBJ2-5 TRBV20-1 - CSARVGRELETQYF TGCAGTGCTAGAGTCGGACGGGAGCTAGAGACCCAGTACTTC
few TRBJ1-2 TRBV29-1 TRBD1 CSFGGTDEPGYGYTF TGCAGCTTTGGCGGGACAGATGAACCGGGGTATGGCTACACCTTC
- TRBJ1-4 TRBV5-1 - CTSSPDGTNEKLFF TGCACCAGCAGCCCAGATGGGACTAATGAAAAACTGTTTTTT
many TRBJ2-7 TRBV6-1 - CASRDMGEQYF TGTGCCAGCAGGGATATGGGTGAGCAGTACTTC
- TRBJ2-5 TRBV28 - CAGSPRDIQETQYF TGTGCCGGCAGTCCCCGGGACATTCAAGAGACCCAGTACTTC
- TRBJ2-3 TRBV7-2 TRBD1 CASSGTGGPDTQYF TGTGCCAGCAGCGGGACAGGGGGGCCAGATACGCAGTATTTT
- TRBJ2-7 TRBV6-1 - CASSTHRGAVEQYF TGTGCCAGCAGTACCCACAGAGGGGCGGTCGAGCAGTACTTC
- TRBJ1-3 TRBV7-6 - CASSISYSGNTIYF TGTGCCAGCAGCATCAGTTACTCTGGAAACACCATATATTTT
many TRBJ1-2 TRBV12-3/TRBV12-4 - CASSSGVLGYTF TGTGCCAGCAGTTCAGGGGTATTGGGCTACACCTTC
few TRBJ1-1 TRBV9 - CASARGLNTEAFF TGTGCCAGCGCCCGGGGTCTGAACACTGAAGCTTTCTTT
- TRBJ1-5 TRBV20-1 - CSARPQGPAGPQHF TGCAGTGCTAGACCACAGGGCCCCGCGGGGCCCCAGCATTTT
few TRBJ2-3 TRBV2 - CASISYTTDTQYF TGTGCCAGCATTTCCTACACCACAGATACGCAGTATTTT
few TRBJ2-6 TRBV5-1 - CASSLPFSGANVLTF TGCGCCAGCAGCCTGCCTTTCTCTGGGGCCAACGTCCTGACTTTC
many TRBJ2-1 TRBV29-1 TRBD2 CSVEETSEQFF TGCAGCGTTGAAGAGACTAGCGAGCAGTTCTTC